These 28 T cell receptor beta chains share one sample of origin, sequenced in a study of cytomegalovirus exposure and HLA in healthy donors. Primers for the PCR totalled 60 Vbeta and 13 Jbeta. The assay was immunoSEQ multiplex PCR, and TCRdb's table has in-frame clones only and misses some. The sample contains about 110,000 clones, 78% of which appear only once. Material: PBMCs. Receptors originate from a woman aged 25 to 39 in good health and CMV-seronegative.

The chain uses TRBV7-9 and TRBJ1-2; the D is unclear. This CDR3 is 14 amino acids long. With 1 base removed from V and 4 bases from J, the gap between germline ends came to 10 bases. Germline assignment: CDR1 SEHNR and CDR2 FQNEAQ (reference sequence). The chain's CDR3 is CASSLGGGGYGYTF. The DNA for the CDR3 is TGTGCCAGCAGCTTAGGGGGAGGTGGCTATGGCTACACCTTC.

The chain recombines TRBV7-6 with TRBJ2-1, with 8 bases lining up with TRBD2. The CDR3 length is 19 residues. V lost 1 base, J lost 10 bases, and 21 bases stayed unmatched. Germline values: CDR1 SGHVS, CDR2 FNYEAQ. Written as DNA, the CDR3 is TGTGCCAGCAGCTTAGACGCTACGGGACTAGGGAGCTACAAGAGCGAGCAGTTCTTC. Translated: CASSLDATGLGSYKSEQFF. Together with reference TRBV7-6 and TRBJ2-1, the CDR3 gives the full variable domain: GAGVSQSPRYKVTKRGQDVALRCDPISGHVSLYWYRQALGQGPEFLTYFNYEAQQDKSGLPNDRFSAERPEGSISTLTIQRTEQRDSAMYRCASSLDATGLGSYKSEQFFGPGTRLTVL.

The V gene is TRBV25-1, the J gene TRBJ1-2, with 7 bases fitting TRBD1. The CDR3 is made up of 16 amino acids. Trimming took 3 bases from V and 9 from J; bases not matched to a gene: 16. Germline loops: CDR1 MGHDK, CDR2 SYGVNS. CDR3 in amino acids: CASSDPYQTGPHSYTF. In DNA, the CDR3 is TGTGCCAGCAGTGATCCCTACCAGACAGGGCCCCATAGCTACACCTTC.

This chain links TRBV2 with TRBJ2-5, with D tentatively TRBD2 (7 bases). This CDR3 contains 15 residues. Trimming removed 4 bases from V and 2 bases from J, with 14 bases in between. The germline CDR1 and CDR2 sequences are SNHLY and FYNNEI. CDR3 region: CASSGGGTPQETQYF. For the CDR3, the DNA is TGTGCCAGCAGTGGGGGAGGGACACCTCAAGAGACCCAGTACTTC.

The gene calls are TRBV18 and TRBJ2-7, with D possibly being TRBD2 (5 bases). Trimming removed 1 base at V and 2 bases at J, with 6 bases between. The CDR3 has 13 residues. Germline values: CDR1 KGHSH, CDR2 LQKENI. The CDR3 region is CASSPQGAYEQYF. The CDR3 bases are TGTGCCAGCTCACCACAGGGAGCCTACGAGCAGTACTTC.

The rearrangement uses TRBV5-4 and TRBJ2-1, with TRBD2 matching over 7 bases. This CDR3 has 17 amino acids. The trim removed 0 bases at V and 8 bases at J, leaving 14 bases unmatched. Germline-derived CDR1 and CDR2 are SGHNT and YYREEE (reference sequence). CDR3 nucleotides: TGTGCCAGCAGCTTGGCCGGGTTGGCGGGAGCTAAAGATGAGCAGTTCTTC. As protein: CASSLAGLAGAKDEQFF.

V is TRBV6-1 and J is TRBJ1-5, with D perhaps TRBD1 (6 bases). The CDR3 sequence is 14 residues long. V lost 4 bases to trimming and J lost 4 bases, with 11 bases between them. Germline V lookup: CDR1 MNHNS, CDR2 SASEGT. CDR3 sequence reads: CASSAWDINQPQHF. As DNA, the CDR3 is TGTGCCAGCAGTGCCTGGGACATAAATCAGCCCCAGCATTTT.

This chain uses TRBV6-1 with TRBJ2-5, with D perhaps TRBD2 (5 bases). V lost 5 bases to trimming and J lost 4 bases, with 11 bases between them. Germline CDR1 reads MNHNS; CDR2 reads SASEGT. The CDR3 contains 13 residues. CDR3 region: CASSRGGGETQYF. CDR3 sequence (DNA): TGTGCCAGCAGTCGGGGTGGAGGAGAGACCCAGTACTTC.

The rearrangement links TRBV4-3 to TRBJ2-1; weak D call: TRBD1 (5 bases). The V end lost 4 bases, the J end lost 7 bases, and 14 bases lay between the germline ends. The CDR3 sequence is 14 residues long. CDR1 is LGHNA, CDR2 YSLEER, per germline. The CDR3 sequence is CASSLKVGPNEQFF. The CDR3 nucleotides are TGCGCCAGCAGCCTTAAGGTGGGGCCGAATGAGCAGTTCTTC.

The gene calls are TRBV6-6 and TRBJ2-6, with 7 bases fitting TRBD1. The CDR3 has 16 amino acids. Trimming at V came to 6 bases and at J to 4 bases, leaving 9 bases not matched to a gene. CDR1 and CDR2 (germline): MNHNY, SVGAGI (reference sequence). Here the CDR3 reads CASRLRQGSGANVLTF. The CDR3 bases are TGTGCCAGCAGACTACGACAGGGCTCCGGGGCCAACGTCCTGACTTTC.

This clone was detected only a few times. Other DNA sequences in the sample encode the same CDR3. The chain has TRBV9 and TRBJ1-6; TRBD1 might be the D (5 bases). With 0 bases removed from V and 6 bases from J, the gap between germline ends came to 10 bases. The CDR3 has 15 amino acids. CDR1 SGDLS and CDR2 YYNGEE come from the germline V gene. For the CDR3, the DNA is TGTGCCAGCAGCGTAGGGGGTCAGGGTAATTCACCCCTCCACTTT. Protein sequence: CASSVGGQGNSPLHF. Drawing the rest from reference TRBV9 and TRBJ1-6, the complete variable domain is DSGVTQTPKHLITATGQRVTLRCSPRSGDLSVYWYQQSLDQGLQFLIQYYNGEERAKGNILERFSAQQFPDLHSELNLSSLELGDSALYFCASSVGGQGNSPLHFGNGTRLTVT.

The chain recombines TRBV16 with TRBJ1-2; TRBD1 might be the D (6 bases). The V end was cut by 0 bases, the J end by 8 bases, with 16 bases between. The CDR3 runs 15 residues. Germline lookup yields CDR1 KGHSY and CDR2 FQNENV. CDR3 residues: CASSQSGWGPMGYTF. CDR3 bases: TGTGCCAGCAGCCAATCCGGTTGGGGGCCTATGGGCTACACCTTC.

The J gene is TRBJ1-2, the V gene TRBV19, with D perhaps matching TRBD1 (6 bases). The CDR3 sequence is 14 residues long. Germline CDR1 is LNHDA and CDR2 is SQIVND (reference sequence). Trimming pared 6 bases from V and 4 bases from J, leaving 15 bases between. The CDR3 nucleotides are TGTGCCAGTAGAAGGACGGGGACAACCTATGGCTACACCTTC. This translates into CASRRTGTTYGYTF.

The J gene is TRBJ2-7, the V gene TRBV5-1; D gene unclear. This CDR3 region has 14 residues. V was trimmed by 1 base and J by 0 bases, leaving 8 bases between them. In germline, CDR1 is SGHRS, CDR2 YFSETQ. CDR3: CASSLLSGSYEQYF. The CDR3 DNA is TGCGCCAGCAGCTTGCTCTCAGGCTCCTACGAGCAGTACTTC.

The chain has TRBV5-1 and TRBJ2-7, with a weak D call TRBD1 (5 bases). The CDR3 is 15 residues long. Trimming stripped 4 bases from V and 1 base from J, with 15 bases between. Germline V gene sequence: CDR1 SGHRS, CDR2 YFSETQ. CDR3 nucleotides: TGCGCCAGCAGCCGGCCCAGGGTCGGGTCCTACGAGCAGTACTTC. Its protein product is CASSRPRVGSYEQYF.

This chain links TRBV19 with TRBJ2-1; the match to TRBD2 covers 12 bases. This CDR3 is built from 19 residues. The germline V gene encodes CDR1 LNHDA and CDR2 SQIVND (reference sequence). V lost 1 base and J lost 9; bases outside the gene matches: 16. CDR3 region: CASSIVKGARLAGVAEQFF. The CDR3 coding sequence is TGTGCCAGTAGTATAGTGAAGGGGGCTAGACTAGCGGGAGTGGCTGAGCAGTTCTTC.

V and J are TRBV4-3 and TRBJ2-1; 8 nucleotides align to TRBD1. This CDR3 spans 15 amino acids. J lost 6 bases, V lost 1 base, and 5 bases had no gene match. Germline assignment: CDR1 LGHNA and CDR2 YSLEER. As DNA, the CDR3 is TGCGCCAGCAGCCAAGCGGACAGGGCGGTCAATGAGCAGTTCTTC. This sequence encodes CASSQADRAVNEQFF.

This clone was seen once. This rearrangement joins TRBV28 to TRBJ1-2, with TRBD1 matching 9 bases. With 9 bases clipped from V and 4 bases from J, the junction kept 9 bases outside the gene matches. This CDR3 is built from 14 residues. Germline loops: CDR1 MDHEN, CDR2 SYDVKM. The CDR3 spells CASKLQGATYGYTF. In nucleotides, the CDR3 is TGTGCCAGTAAACTACAGGGGGCTACCTATGGCTACACCTTC.

V is TRBV25-1 and J is TRBJ2-2; no clear D gene. Trimming cost V 9 bases and J 1 base, with 6 bases left between them. Germline CDR1 reads MGHDK; CDR2 reads SYGVNS. This CDR3 region has 12 residues. The CDR3 nucleotides are TGTGCCAGGGCCTTGAACACCGGGGAGCTGTTTTTT. Protein product: CARALNTGELFF. Variable domain in full (rest from reference TRBV25-1 and TRBJ2-2): EADIYQTPRYLVIGTGKKITLECSQTMGHDKMYWYQQDPGMELHLIHYSYGVNSTEKGDLSSESTVSRIRTEHFPLTLESARPSHTSQYLCARALNTGELFFGEGSRLTVL.

The chain links TRBV30 to TRBJ1-5, with D uncertain. Trimming pared 2 bases from V and 1 base from J, leaving 6 bases between. The germline V gene encodes CDR1 GTSNPN and CDR2 SVGIG (reference sequence). This CDR3 is 13 amino acids long. The CDR3 sequence: CAWSSGSNQPQHF. Written as DNA, the CDR3 is TGTGCCTGGAGTAGCGGGAGCAATCAGCCCCAGCATTTT.

Only one count was recorded for this clone. This chain uses TRBV27 with TRBJ1-2; 10 bases are a match to TRBD1. CDR1 is MNHEY, CDR2 SMNVEV, per germline (reference sequence). The CDR3 covers 13 residues. The junction had 3 bases not matched to a gene; V was cut back by 5 bases and J by 6 bases. The CDR3 here is CASSAGTGDGYTF. The CDR3 coding sequence is TGTGCCAGCAGTGCGGGGACAGGGGATGGCTACACCTTC.

The J gene is TRBJ2-7, the V gene TRBV28, with 9 bases lining up with TRBD1. The germline gives CDR1 MDHEN, CDR2 SYDVKM. This CDR3 region has 13 residues. With V trimmed by 7 bases and J by 1 base, 2 bases remained unmatched. As DNA, the CDR3 is TGTGCCAGCAACAGGGGGCTTTCCTACGAGCAGTACTTC. Translated, it gives CASNRGLSYEQYF. The full variable domain, its missing parts supplied by reference TRBV28 and TRBJ2-7, is DVKVTQSSRYLVKRTGEKVFLECVQDMDHENMFWYRQDPGLGLRLIYFSYDVKMKEKGDIPEGYSVSREKKERFSLILESASTNQTSMYLCASNRGLSYEQYFGPGTRLTVT.

Notes on this clone: This CDR3 is also generated by other DNA sequences in the sample. The chain combines TRBV30 with TRBJ1-1; weak D call: TRBD1 (6 bases). Trimming took 1 base from V and 0 from J, leaving 6 bases between them. The CDR3 runs to 13 residues. The germline gives CDR1 GTSNPN, CDR2 SVGIG (reference sequence). CDR3 sequence reads: CAWSGTVNTEAFF. The CDR3 nucleotides are TGTGCCTGGAGTGGGACAGTGAACACTGAAGCTTTCTTT.

The chain links TRBV4-1 to TRBJ2-5, with 8 bases identical to TRBD2. Unmatched junction bases numbered 7, after V lost 2 bases and J lost 2 bases. From germline, CDR1 is MGHRA and CDR2 YSYEKL. The CDR3 runs to 16 residues. Here the CDR3 DNA reads TGCGCCAGCAGCCAATATAGTAGCGGGGCACAAGAGACCCAGTACTTC. It encodes CASSQYSSGAQETQYF.

This clone was found once. The chain carries TRBV2 and TRBJ1-5; TRBD1 might be the D (6 bases). The CDR3 contains 16 residues. Trimming removed 3 bases from V and 0 bases from J, with 12 bases in between. Germline V CDR1 and CDR2: SNHLY, FYNNEI. Here the CDR3 reads CASSDPQGYSNQPQHF. CDR3 coding DNA: TGTGCCAGCAGTGACCCACAGGGATATAGCAATCAGCCCCAGCATTTT.

This chain links TRBV29-1 with TRBJ2-2; 9 nucleotides align to TRBD1. The length of the CDR3 is 12 residues. With V trimmed by 6 bases and J by 4 bases, 0 bases remained unmatched. The germline V gene has CDR1 SQVTM and CDR2 ANQGSEA. CDR3 in DNA: TGCAGCGTGGGACAGGGCACCGGGGAGCTGTTTTTT. Translating gives CSVGQGTGELFF.

The genes are TRBV4-2 and TRBJ2-2; the D gene is possibly TRBD2 (6 bases). Trimming took 0 bases from V and 7 from J, leaving 18 bases between them. The V gene's germline CDR1 is LGHNA and CDR2 YNFKEQ. This CDR3 has 17 residues. CDR3 sequence (DNA): TGTGCCAGCAGCCAAGATCTAAGAGGTTACGGGAGCGGGGAGCTGTTTTTT. Translating it yields CASSQDLRGYGSGELFF.

This clone has a single count. The chain recombines TRBV18 with TRBJ2-7, with a weak D call TRBD1 (6 bases). Germline V CDR1 and CDR2: KGHSH, LQKENI. Trimming pared 0 bases from V and 4 bases from J, leaving 10 bases between. CDR3 length: 14 residues. Here the CDR3 reads CASSPPDRNYEQYF. CDR3 bases: TGTGCCAGCTCACCACCGGACAGAAATTACGAGCAGTACTTC. The entire variable domain, with the rest obtained from reference TRBV18 and TRBJ2-7, is as follows: NAGVMQNPRHLVRRRGQEARLRCSPMKGHSHVYWYRQLPEEGLKFMVYLQKENIIDESGMPKERFSAEFPKEGPSILRIQQVVRGDSAAYFCASSPPDRNYEQYFGPGTRLTVT.